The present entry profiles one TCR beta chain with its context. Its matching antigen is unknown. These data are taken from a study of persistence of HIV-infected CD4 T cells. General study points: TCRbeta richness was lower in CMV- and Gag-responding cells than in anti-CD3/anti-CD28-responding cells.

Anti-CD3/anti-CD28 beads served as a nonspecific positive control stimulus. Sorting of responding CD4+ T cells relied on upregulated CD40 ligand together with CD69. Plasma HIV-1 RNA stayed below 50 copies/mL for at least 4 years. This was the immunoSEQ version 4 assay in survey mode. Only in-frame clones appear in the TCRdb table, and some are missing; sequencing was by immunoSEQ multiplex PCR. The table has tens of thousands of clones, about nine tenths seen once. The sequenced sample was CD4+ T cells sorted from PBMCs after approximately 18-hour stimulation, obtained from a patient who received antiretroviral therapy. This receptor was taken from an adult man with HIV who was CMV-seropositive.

CDR3 sequence: CASSLRTGTYGYTF. The DNA of the CDR3 is TGTGCCAGCAGTCTGCGGACAGGGACCTATGGCTACACCTTC. This sequence joins TRBV6-5 and TRBJ1-2; TRBD1 matches at 8 bases. Germline CDR1 and CDR2: MNHEY and SVGAGI. CDR3 size: 14 residues. V lost 5 bases, J lost 4 bases, and 6 bases stayed unmatched.